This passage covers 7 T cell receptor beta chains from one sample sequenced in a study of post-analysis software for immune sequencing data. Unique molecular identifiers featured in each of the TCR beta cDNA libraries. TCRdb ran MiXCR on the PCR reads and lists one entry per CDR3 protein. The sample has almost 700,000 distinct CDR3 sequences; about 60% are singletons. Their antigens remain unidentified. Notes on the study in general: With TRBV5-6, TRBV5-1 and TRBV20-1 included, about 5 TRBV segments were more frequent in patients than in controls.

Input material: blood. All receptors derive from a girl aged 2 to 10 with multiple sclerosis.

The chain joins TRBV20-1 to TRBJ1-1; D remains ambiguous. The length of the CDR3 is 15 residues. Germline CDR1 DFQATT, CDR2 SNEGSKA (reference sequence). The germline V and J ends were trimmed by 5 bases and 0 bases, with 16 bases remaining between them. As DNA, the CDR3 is TGCAGTGCTCCCCAGGTTTCTGGTATGAACACTGAAGCTTTCTTT. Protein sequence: CSAPQVSGMNTEAFF.

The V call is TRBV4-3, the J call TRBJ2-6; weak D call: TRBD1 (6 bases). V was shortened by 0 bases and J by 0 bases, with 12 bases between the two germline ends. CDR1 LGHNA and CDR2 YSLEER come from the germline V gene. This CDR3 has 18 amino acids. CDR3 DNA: TGCGCCAGCAGCCAAGAGCCAGGGGCCTTCTCTGGGGCCAACGTCCTGACTTTC. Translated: CASSQEPGAFSGANVLTF.

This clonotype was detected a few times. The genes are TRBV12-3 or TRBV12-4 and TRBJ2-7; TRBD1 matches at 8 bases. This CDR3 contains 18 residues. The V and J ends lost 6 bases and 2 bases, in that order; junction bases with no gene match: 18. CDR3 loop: CASSPTQDRAHRPYEQYF. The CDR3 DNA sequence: TGTGCCAGCAGCCCAACCCAGGACAGGGCCCATAGGCCCTACGAGCAGTACTTC.

The CDR3 region has the DNA TGTGCCAGCAGCGTAGGGCTAGCGGGAGGTTCCGAGCAGTTCTTC. Protein: CASSVGLAGGSEQFF. This sequence joins TRBV9 and TRBJ2-1; 11 nucleotides line up with TRBD2. Germline V gene lookup returns CDR1 SGDLS and CDR2 YYNGEE. J lost 10 bases, V lost 0 bases, and 6 bases had no gene match. The CDR3 is 15 residues long.

CDR3: CASSNGQGNEKLFF. For the CDR3, the DNA is TGCGCCAGCAGCAACGGACAGGGAAATGAAAAACTGTTTTTT. The rearrangement links TRBV5-1 to TRBJ1-4; 8 bases align to TRBD1. The V segment lost 4 bases and the J segment 5 bases; nucleotides outside the gene matches: 4. CDR3 length equals 14 residues. Germline CDR1 is SGHRS and CDR2 is YFSETQ.

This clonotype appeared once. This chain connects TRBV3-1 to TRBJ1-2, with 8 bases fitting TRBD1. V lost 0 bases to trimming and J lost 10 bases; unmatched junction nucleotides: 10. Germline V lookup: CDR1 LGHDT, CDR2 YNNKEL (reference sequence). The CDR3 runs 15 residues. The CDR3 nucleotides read TGTGCCAGCAGCCAAGAATGGACAGGGAACGGGGTCTACACCTTC. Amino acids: CASSQEWTGNGVYTF.

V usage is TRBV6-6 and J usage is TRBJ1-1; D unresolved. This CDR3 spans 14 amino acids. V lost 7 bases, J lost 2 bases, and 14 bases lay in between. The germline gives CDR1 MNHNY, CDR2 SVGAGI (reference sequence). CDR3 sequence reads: CASTLDSQNTEAFF. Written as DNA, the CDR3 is TGTGCCAGCACCCTGGACTCTCAAAACACTGAAGCTTTCTTT.